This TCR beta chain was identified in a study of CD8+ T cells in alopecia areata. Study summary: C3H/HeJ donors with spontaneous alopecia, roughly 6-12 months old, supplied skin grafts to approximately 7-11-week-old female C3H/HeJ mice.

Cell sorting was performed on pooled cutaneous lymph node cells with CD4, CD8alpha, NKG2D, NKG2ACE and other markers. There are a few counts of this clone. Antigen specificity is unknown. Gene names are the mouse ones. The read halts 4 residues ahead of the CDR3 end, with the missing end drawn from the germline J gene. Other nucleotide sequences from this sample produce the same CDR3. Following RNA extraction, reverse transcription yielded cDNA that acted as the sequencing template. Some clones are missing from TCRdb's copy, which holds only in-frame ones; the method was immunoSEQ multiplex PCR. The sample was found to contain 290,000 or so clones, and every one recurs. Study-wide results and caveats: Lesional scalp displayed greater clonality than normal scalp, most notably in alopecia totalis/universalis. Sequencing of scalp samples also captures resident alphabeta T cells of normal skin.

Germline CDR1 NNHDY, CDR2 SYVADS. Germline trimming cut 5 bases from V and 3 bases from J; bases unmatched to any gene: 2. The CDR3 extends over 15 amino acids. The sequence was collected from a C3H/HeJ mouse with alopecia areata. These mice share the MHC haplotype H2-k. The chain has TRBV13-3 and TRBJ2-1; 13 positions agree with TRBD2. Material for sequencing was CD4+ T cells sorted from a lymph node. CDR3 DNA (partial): TGTGCCAGCAGGGGGACTGGGGGGGTCTATGCT. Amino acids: CASRGTGGVYA. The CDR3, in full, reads CASRGTGGVYAEQFF.